The T cell receptor (beta chain) described here comes from a study of blood T cell repertoires in COVID-19. The CDR3 runs to 15 residues. Germline V gene lookup returns CDR1 SGHAT and CDR2 FQDESV (reference sequence). Trimming left V 4 bases short and J 2 bases short, with 13 bases between. Original analysis: Estimates of nucleated cell counts were drawn from the amplification of reference gene primers. Profiled with immunoSEQ multiplex PCR; TCRdb holds only in-frame clones, not every one. The V and J calls and clone size are taken from that table; D and trimming were inferred from the DNA. The top ten clones hold 4.5% to 6% of a sample with around 58,000 clones, about 90% of them seen once.

What was sequenced was peripheral blood. This sequence was found in a human donor in a cohort sampled during active COVID-19. J is TRBJ2-3 and V is TRBV11-1; a possible D gene is TRBD2 (6 bases). This chain's CDR3 is CASSSPRGNTDTQYF. As DNA, the CDR3 is TGTGCCAGCAGCTCCCCGCGGGGAAACACAGATACGCAGTATTTT.